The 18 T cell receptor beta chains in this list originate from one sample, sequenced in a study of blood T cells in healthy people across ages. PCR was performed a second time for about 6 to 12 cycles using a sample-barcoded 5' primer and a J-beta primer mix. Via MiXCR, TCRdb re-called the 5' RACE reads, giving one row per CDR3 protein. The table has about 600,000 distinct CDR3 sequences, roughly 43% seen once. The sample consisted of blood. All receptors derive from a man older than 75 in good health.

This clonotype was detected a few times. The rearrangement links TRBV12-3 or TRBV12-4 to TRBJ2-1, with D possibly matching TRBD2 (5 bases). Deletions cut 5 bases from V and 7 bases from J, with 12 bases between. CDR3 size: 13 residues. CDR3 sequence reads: CASSVPGWNEQFF. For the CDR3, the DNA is TGTGCCAGCAGTGTTCCGGGGTGGAATGAGCAGTTCTTC.

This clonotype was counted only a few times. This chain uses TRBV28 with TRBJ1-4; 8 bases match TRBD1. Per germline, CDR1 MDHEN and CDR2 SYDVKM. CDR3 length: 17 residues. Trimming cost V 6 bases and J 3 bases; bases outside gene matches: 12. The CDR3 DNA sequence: TGTGCCAGCAGACAAATCCCCACAGGGGGAGCTAATGAAAAACTGTTTTTT. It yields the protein CASRQIPTGGANEKLFF.

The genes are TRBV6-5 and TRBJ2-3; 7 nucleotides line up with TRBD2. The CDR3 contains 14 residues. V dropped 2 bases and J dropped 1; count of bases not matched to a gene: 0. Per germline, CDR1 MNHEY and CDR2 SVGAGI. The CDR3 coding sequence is TGTGCCAGCAGTTACGGGAGGGGCACAGATACGCAGTATTTT. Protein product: CASSYGRGTDTQYF.

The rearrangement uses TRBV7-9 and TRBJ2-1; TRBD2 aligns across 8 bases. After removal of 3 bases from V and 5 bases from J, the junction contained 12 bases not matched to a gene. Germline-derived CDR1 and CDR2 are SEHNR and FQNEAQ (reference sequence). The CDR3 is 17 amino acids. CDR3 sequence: CASSFGAVGTRNNEQFF. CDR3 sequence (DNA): TGTGCCAGCAGCTTCGGGGCGGTCGGGACTAGAAACAATGAGCAGTTCTTC. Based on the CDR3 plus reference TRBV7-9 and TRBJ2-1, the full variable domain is DTGVSQNPRHKITKRGQNVTFRCDPISEHNRLYWYRQTLGQGPEFLTYFQNEAQLEKSRLLSDRFSAERPKGSFSTLEIQRTEQGDSAMYLCASSFGAVGTRNNEQFFGPGTRLTVL.

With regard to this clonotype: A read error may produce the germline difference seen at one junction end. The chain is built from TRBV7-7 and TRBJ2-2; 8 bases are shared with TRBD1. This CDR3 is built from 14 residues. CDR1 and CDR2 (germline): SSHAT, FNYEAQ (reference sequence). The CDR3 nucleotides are TGTGCTAGCATGGAGGCAGGGGGCGTCGGGGAGCTGTTTTTT. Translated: CASMEAGGVGELFF.

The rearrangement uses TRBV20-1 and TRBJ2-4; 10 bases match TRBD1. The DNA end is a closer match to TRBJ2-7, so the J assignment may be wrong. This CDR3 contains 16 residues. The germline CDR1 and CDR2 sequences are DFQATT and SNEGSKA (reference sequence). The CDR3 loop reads CSASGLGDRGAYEQYF. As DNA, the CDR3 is TGCAGTGCTAGCGGTTTAGGGGACAGGGGTGCCTACGAGCAGTACTTC.

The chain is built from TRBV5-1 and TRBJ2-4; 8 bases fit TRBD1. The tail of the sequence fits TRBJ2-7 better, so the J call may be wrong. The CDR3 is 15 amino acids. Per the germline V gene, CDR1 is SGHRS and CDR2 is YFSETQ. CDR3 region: CASSFRTGRPYEQYF. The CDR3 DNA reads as TGCGCCAGCAGCTTCCGGACAGGGAGACCCTACGAGCAGTACTTC.

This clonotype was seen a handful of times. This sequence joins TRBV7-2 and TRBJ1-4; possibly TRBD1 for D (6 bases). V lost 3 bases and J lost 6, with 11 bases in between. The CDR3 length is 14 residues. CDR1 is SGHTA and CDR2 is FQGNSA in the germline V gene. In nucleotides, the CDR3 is TGTGCCAGCAGCTTGAGGGGGGGGGATGAAAAACTGTTTTTT. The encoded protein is CASSLRGGDEKLFF.

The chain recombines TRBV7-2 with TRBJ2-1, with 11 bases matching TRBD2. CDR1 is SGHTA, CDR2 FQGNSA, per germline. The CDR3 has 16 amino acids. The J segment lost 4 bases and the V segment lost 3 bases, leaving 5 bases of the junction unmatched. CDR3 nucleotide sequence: TGTGCCAGCAGCTTGGCTGGGACTAGCGGTTACAATGAGCAGTTCTTC. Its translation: CASSLAGTSGYNEQFF.

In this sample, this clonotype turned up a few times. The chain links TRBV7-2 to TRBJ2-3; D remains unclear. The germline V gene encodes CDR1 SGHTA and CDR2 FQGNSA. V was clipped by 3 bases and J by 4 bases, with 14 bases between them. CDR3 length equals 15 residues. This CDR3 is CASSLVVGPADTQYF. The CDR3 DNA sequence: TGTGCCAGCAGCTTGGTGGTGGGCCCCGCAGATACGCAGTATTTT.

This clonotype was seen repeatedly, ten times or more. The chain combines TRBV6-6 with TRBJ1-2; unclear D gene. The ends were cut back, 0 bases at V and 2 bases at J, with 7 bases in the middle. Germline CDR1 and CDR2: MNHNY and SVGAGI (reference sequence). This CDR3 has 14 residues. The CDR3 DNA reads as TGTGCCAGCAGTTACTCAGGCGCGAACTATGGCTACACCTTC. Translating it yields CASSYSGANYGYTF.

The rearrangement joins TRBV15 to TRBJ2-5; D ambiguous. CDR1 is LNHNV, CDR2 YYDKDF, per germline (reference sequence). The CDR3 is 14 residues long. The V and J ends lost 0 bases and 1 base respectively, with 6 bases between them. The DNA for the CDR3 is TGTGCCACCAGCAGAGATAAAGTCCAAGAGACCCAGTACTTC. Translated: CATSRDKVQETQYF.

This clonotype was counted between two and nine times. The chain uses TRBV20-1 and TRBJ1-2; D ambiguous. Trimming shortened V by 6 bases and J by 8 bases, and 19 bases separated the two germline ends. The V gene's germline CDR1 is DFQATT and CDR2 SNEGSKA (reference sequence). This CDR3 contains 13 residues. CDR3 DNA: TGCAGTGCCGAAGTAACCCGAAATGTAGGCTACACCTTC. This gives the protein CSAEVTRNVGYTF.

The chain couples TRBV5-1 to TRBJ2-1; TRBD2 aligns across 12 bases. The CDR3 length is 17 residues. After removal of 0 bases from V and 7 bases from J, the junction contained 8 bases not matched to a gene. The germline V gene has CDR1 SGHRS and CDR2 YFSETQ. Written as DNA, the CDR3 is TGCGCCAGCAGCTTGGGTTTTACTAGCGGGAGGACTAATGAGCAGTTCTTC. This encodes CASSLGFTSGRTNEQFF.

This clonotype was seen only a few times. The CDR3 is CSASPPGLATTYNEQFF. As DNA, the CDR3 is TGCAGTGCTAGCCCCCCGGGACTAGCAACTACGTACAATGAGCAGTTCTTC. The chain employs TRBV20-1 and TRBJ2-1; TRBD2 aligns across 9 bases. CDR3 length equals 17 residues. Per the germline V gene, CDR1 is DFQATT and CDR2 is SNEGSKA (reference sequence). J lost 4 bases, V lost 3 bases, and 13 bases had no gene match.

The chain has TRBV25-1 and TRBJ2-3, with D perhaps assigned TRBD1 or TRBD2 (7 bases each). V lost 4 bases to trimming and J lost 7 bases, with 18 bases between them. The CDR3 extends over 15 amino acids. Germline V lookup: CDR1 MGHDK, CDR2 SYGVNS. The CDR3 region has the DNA TGTGCCAGCAGTGTACAGGGGCGGGGGACCCATACGCAGTATTTT. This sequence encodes CASSVQGRGTHTQYF.

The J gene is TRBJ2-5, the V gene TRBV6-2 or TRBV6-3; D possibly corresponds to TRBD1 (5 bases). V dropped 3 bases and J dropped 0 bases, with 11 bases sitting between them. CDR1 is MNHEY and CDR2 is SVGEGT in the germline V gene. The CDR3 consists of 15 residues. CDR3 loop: CASSYGARYQETQYF. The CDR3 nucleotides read TGTGCCAGCAGTTATGGGGCTAGGTACCAAGAGACCCAGTACTTC.

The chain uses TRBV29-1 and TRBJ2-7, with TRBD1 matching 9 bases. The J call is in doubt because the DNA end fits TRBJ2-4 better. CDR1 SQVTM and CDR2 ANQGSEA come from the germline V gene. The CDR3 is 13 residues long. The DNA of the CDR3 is TGCAGCGTCCAAGGACAGGGGAAAAACATTCAGTACTTC. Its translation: CSVQGQGKNIQYF.